The next 29 T cell receptor beta chains were all read from a single sample in a study of graft-versus-host responses after intestinal transplantation. The antigens for these receptors are not known. Profiling relied on immunoSEQ multiplex PCR, and the TCRdb table lists in-frame clones only, not all of them. The data show about 92,000 clones, 90% to 95% seen once. This material consisted of unstimulated CD8+ T cells sorted from spleen or lymph node cells, taken before intestinal transplant. These receptors all stem from a human donor who received an intestinal transplant.

The chain joins TRBV5-4 to TRBJ2-5; 12 nucleotides match TRBD2. The CDR3 has 16 residues. The J segment lost 5 bases and the V segment lost 4 bases, leaving 9 bases of the junction unmatched. The germline gives CDR1 SGHNT, CDR2 YYREEE (reference sequence). CDR3 amino acids: CASSQGSSGGAETQYF. DNA of the CDR3: TGTGCCAGCAGCCAAGGATCTAGCGGGGGGGCGGAGACCCAGTACTTC.

The chain combines TRBV6-1 with TRBJ2-2; TRBD1 aligns across 10 bases. Germline CDR1 is MNHNS and CDR2 is SASEGT. V lost 6 bases, J lost 3 bases, and 4 bases stayed unmatched. CDR3 length equals 15 residues. The CDR3 protein is CASSTDRGHTGELFF. The CDR3 DNA reads as TGTGCCAGCAGCACCGACAGGGGGCACACCGGGGAGCTGTTTTTT.

V usage is TRBV5-1 and J usage is TRBJ2-7, with 9 bases fitting TRBD1. CDR3 length: 14 residues. Germline V gene sequence: CDR1 SGHRS, CDR2 YFSETQ. With V trimmed by 4 bases and J by 3 bases, 5 bases remained unmatched. The CDR3 DNA sequence: TGCGCCAGCAGCCCCGGGACAGGGATCTACGAGCAGTACTTC. It specifies CASSPGTGIYEQYF.

The CDR3 sequence: CANPSGTLSGEKLFF. The CDR3 region has the DNA TGTGCCAACCCGAGCGGGACCCTCTCGGGGGAAAAACTGTTTTTT. This sequence joins TRBV6-5 and TRBJ1-4, with D possibly matching TRBD1 (5 bases). Per the germline V gene, CDR1 is MNHEY and CDR2 is SVGAGI. CDR3 size: 15 residues. The germline V and J ends were trimmed by 10 bases and 8 bases, with 23 bases remaining between them.

The genes are TRBV9 and TRBJ2-3; 8 bases are shared with TRBD2. V shed 1 base and J 0 bases; nucleotides not matched to a gene: 1. Per germline, CDR1 SGDLS and CDR2 YYNGEE. The CDR3 covers 15 residues. The CDR3 protein is CASSVSGGSTDTQYF. The CDR3 DNA follows: TGTGCCAGCAGCGTAAGCGGGGGCAGCACAGATACGCAGTATTTT. Complete variable domain (other parts from reference TRBV9 and TRBJ2-3): DSGVTQTPKHLITATGQRVTLRCSPRSGDLSVYWYQQSLDQGLQFLIQYYNGEERAKGNILERFSAQQFPDLHSELNLSSLELGDSALYFCASSVSGGSTDTQYFGPGTRLTVL.

The chain joins TRBV29-1 to TRBJ1-3; D not certain. V lost 7 bases, J lost 4 bases, and 5 bases lay in between. The CDR3 has 10 amino acids. Germline CDR1 is SQVTM and CDR2 is ANQGSEA. This chain's CDR3 is CSAVGNTIYF. The CDR3 DNA follows: TGCAGCGCAGTAGGAAACACCATATATTTT.

V is TRBV14 and J is TRBJ2-1; D remains unclear. The ends were cut back, 3 bases at V and 7 bases at J, with 10 bases in the middle. Germline CDR1 SGHDN, CDR2 FVKESK. CDR3 length: 13 amino acids. DNA of the CDR3: TGTGCCAGCAGCCAGGCACATTTGAATGAGCAGTTCTTC. Protein sequence: CASSQAHLNEQFF.

The chain recombines TRBV15 with TRBJ1-1; D is uncertain. The germline V gene has CDR1 LNHNV and CDR2 YYDKDF (reference sequence). The CDR3 loop spans 15 amino acids. Trimming stripped 8 bases from V and 6 bases from J, with 22 bases between. This CDR3 reads CATSSVQTGVAEAFF. As DNA, the CDR3 is TGTGCCACCTCCAGCGTCCAGACCGGAGTGGCTGAAGCTTTCTTT.

This rearrangement joins TRBV13 to TRBJ1-1; D is unclear. The V end was cut by 2 bases, the J end by 3 bases, with 13 bases between. This CDR3 contains 15 residues. CDR1 and CDR2 from the germline V gene are PRHDT and FYEKMQ (reference sequence). The CDR3 nucleotides are TGTGCCAGCAGCTTAAGCTACTACGTCGACACTGAAGCTTTCTTT. It yields the protein CASSLSYYVDTEAFF.

The chain joins TRBV2 to TRBJ2-5, with 8 bases aligning to TRBD1. The CDR3 extends over 12 amino acids. V lost 5 bases, J lost 5 bases, and 1 base stayed unmatched. Germline values: CDR1 SNHLY, CDR2 FYNNEI. The CDR3 sequence is CASSTGGETQYF. CDR3 sequence (DNA): TGTGCCAGCAGTACAGGGGGGGAGACCCAGTACTTC.

The rearrangement joins TRBV7-9 to TRBJ2-5; the match to TRBD1 covers 9 bases. The J call could be wrong; TRBJ2-7 is a better fit for the DNA end. Germline-derived CDR1 and CDR2 are SEHNR and FQNEAQ (reference sequence). The CDR3 loop spans 16 amino acids. Here the CDR3 reads CASSSIDRGSNYEQYF. In nucleotides, the CDR3 is TGTGCCAGCAGCTCGATTGACAGGGGGAGTAACTACGAGCAGTACTTC.

The J gene is TRBJ1-1, the V gene TRBV5-1, with D uncertain. The CDR3 runs 11 residues. In germline, CDR1 is SGHRS, CDR2 YFSETQ. Deletions cut 3 bases from V and 6 bases from J, with 6 bases between. DNA of the CDR3: TGCGCCAGCAGCTACGGGTCTGAAGCTTTCTTT. Translation: CASSYGSEAFF.

The genes are TRBV5-4 and TRBJ2-3; 7 bases are shared with TRBD1. With 1 base clipped from V and 4 bases from J, the junction kept 3 bases outside the gene matches. CDR1 SGHNT and CDR2 YYREEE come from the germline V gene (reference sequence). CDR3 length: 14 residues. CDR3 bases: TGTGCCAGCAGCTTGCTGGGGACAGCAGATACGCAGTATTTT. Its translation: CASSLLGTADTQYF.

The chain couples TRBV5-1 to TRBJ2-1; 16 bases align to TRBD2. Germline V CDR1 and CDR2: SGHRS, YFSETQ. The CDR3 totals 14 residues. V was pared by 4 bases and J by 10 bases, with 2 bases of the junction left unmatched. The CDR3 coding sequence is TGCGCCAGCAGCACGGGACTAGCGGGAGGGGAGCAGTTCTTC. This translates into CASSTGLAGGEQFF.

The chain combines TRBV6-5 with TRBJ1-2, with unresolved D. V was cut by 6 bases and J by 6 bases, with 17 bases left in between. Germline V gene sequence: CDR1 MNHEY, CDR2 SVGAGI. This CDR3 comprises 14 residues. In nucleotides, the CDR3 is TGTGCCAGCAGACGCCGATGGGGAGGTAATGGCTACACCTTC. This sequence encodes CASRRRWGGNGYTF.

The chain has TRBV6-5 and TRBJ1-2; D may be TRBD1 (5 bases). The CDR3 runs to 13 residues. Trimming took 2 bases from V and 1 from J, leaving 5 bases between them. Germline assignment: CDR1 MNHEY and CDR2 SVGAGI. CDR3 in DNA: TGTGCCAGCAGTTACGGGGGTAACTATGGCTACACCTTC. Translating it yields CASSYGGNYGYTF.

The chain combines TRBV2 with TRBJ1-2; D ambiguous. CDR3 length: 16 residues. Trimming shortened V by 3 bases and J by 7 bases, and 21 bases separated the two germline ends. Germline CDR1 SNHLY, CDR2 FYNNEI. CDR3 sequence: CASSEWALALLFGYTF. The CDR3 region has the DNA TGTGCCAGCAGTGAGTGGGCCCTCGCTCTACTATTTGGCTACACCTTC.

This rearrangement joins TRBV7-2 to TRBJ2-1, with no clear D. CDR3 length equals 13 residues. V was clipped by 8 bases and J by 3 bases, with 11 bases between them. The V gene's germline CDR1 is SGHTA and CDR2 FQGNSA. The CDR3 DNA reads as TGTGCCAGCCGCCCCGGTCACTACAATGAGCAGTTCTTC. Translating it yields CASRPGHYNEQFF.

The chain links TRBV21-1 to TRBJ2-7; whether TRBD2, the table's D call, matches the DNA was not checked. TRBV21-1 is described as a pseudogene. The CDR3 sequence is 17 residues long. CDR3 sequence: CASSKEGRWGGSYEQYF. Written as DNA, the CDR3 is TGTGCCAGCAGCAAAGAAGGGCGGTGGGGCGGGAGCTACGAGCAGTACTTC.

The chain links TRBV7-3 to TRBJ2-1; 8 nucleotides agree with TRBD2. The germline CDR1 and CDR2 sequences are SGHTA and FQGTGA. With 5 bases clipped from V and 5 bases from J, the junction kept 11 bases outside the gene matches. This CDR3 is 16 amino acids long. The chain's CDR3 is CASSLEVAGHNNEQFF. The CDR3 DNA reads TGTGCCAGCAGCCTCGAAGTAGCGGGGCATAACAATGAGCAGTTCTTC.

The J gene is TRBJ2-7, the V gene TRBV7-9, with D possibly TRBD2 on 7 matching bases. Trimming cost V 5 bases and J 0 bases, with 14 bases left between them. CDR1 and CDR2 (germline): SEHNR, FQNEAQ (reference sequence). This CDR3 has 15 amino acids. CDR3 protein: CASSPGGGNSYEQYF. The CDR3 DNA is TGTGCCAGCAGCCCGGGGGGCGGGAACTCCTACGAGCAGTACTTC.

This rearrangement joins TRBV19 to TRBJ2-6; D call uncertain. CDR1 and CDR2 (germline): LNHDA, SQIVND (reference sequence). The CDR3 consists of 13 residues. V shed 3 bases and J shed 3 bases, with 3 bases lying between them. The CDR3 DNA sequence: TGTGCCAGTAGTATGGATGGGGCCAACGTCCTGACTTTC. Translation: CASSMDGANVLTF.

V usage is TRBV6-5 and J usage is TRBJ2-7; D perhaps matches TRBD2 (6 bases). Germline V gene lookup returns CDR1 MNHEY and CDR2 SVGAGI. Trimming pared 4 bases from V and 1 base from J, leaving 14 bases between. There are 15 residues in the CDR3. In DNA, the CDR3 is TGTGCCAGCAGTTTAGCGGTCGACGATTCCTACGAGCAGTACTTC. It yields the protein CASSLAVDDSYEQYF.

Here the CDR3 DNA reads TGTGCCAGCAGCACGAACACCGGGGAGCTGTTTTTT. Protein sequence: CASSTNTGELFF. The genes are TRBV27 and TRBJ2-2; D remains unclear. Germline-derived CDR1 and CDR2 are MNHEY and SMNVEV (reference sequence). The V end lost 6 bases, the J end lost 0 bases, and 2 bases lay between the germline ends. CDR3 length equals 12 residues.

V and J are TRBV10-3 and TRBJ2-3, with TRBD1 matching over 9 bases. The germline CDR1 and CDR2 sequences are ENHRY and SYGVKD. This CDR3 contains 17 residues. Trimming took 4 bases from V and 2 from J; bases not matched to a gene: 10. CDR3 nucleotide sequence: TGTGCCATCAGTGCAAGGGGGGGACAGGGTAACACAGATACGCAGTATTTT. Translation: CAISARGGQGNTDTQYF.

This rearrangement joins TRBV10-2 to TRBJ2-3, with TRBD1 matching 10 bases. Unmatched junction bases numbered 2, after V lost 5 bases and J lost 0 bases. The CDR3 is 15 amino acids. Germline loops: CDR1 WSHSY, CDR2 SAAADI. CDR3 loop: CASSWTGGSTDTQYF. CDR3 bases: TGCGCCAGCAGTTGGACAGGGGGGAGCACAGATACGCAGTATTTT.

This rearrangement joins TRBV28 to TRBJ2-4, with 7 bases lining up with TRBD1. CDR3 size: 14 residues. The V and J ends lost 5 bases and 8 bases, in that order; junction bases with no gene match: 9. From germline, CDR1 is MDHEN and CDR2 SYDVKM. The CDR3, as DNA: TGTGCCAGCAGTATAACCGGGACAGAGGACATTCAGTACTTC. Translation gives CASSITGTEDIQYF.

This rearrangement joins TRBV6-1 to TRBJ2-1; TRBD2 agrees at 8 bases. The CDR3 spans 13 residues. V lost 6 bases, J lost 5 bases, and 3 bases stayed unmatched. Germline V gives CDR1 MNHNS, CDR2 SASEGT. The CDR3 bases are TGTGCCAGCAGCTTGGGACTAGACAATGAGCAGTTCTTC. This codes for CASSLGLDNEQFF.

This clone was counted once. The chain couples TRBV6-1 to TRBJ2-1; D is uncertain. V shed 2 bases and J shed 6 bases, with 8 bases lying between them. Looked up from germline, CDR1 is MNHNS and CDR2 is SASEGT. This CDR3 contains 13 residues. CDR3 residues: CASSELAFNEQFF. The CDR3 bases are TGTGCCAGCAGTGAACTCGCTTTCAATGAGCAGTTCTTC.